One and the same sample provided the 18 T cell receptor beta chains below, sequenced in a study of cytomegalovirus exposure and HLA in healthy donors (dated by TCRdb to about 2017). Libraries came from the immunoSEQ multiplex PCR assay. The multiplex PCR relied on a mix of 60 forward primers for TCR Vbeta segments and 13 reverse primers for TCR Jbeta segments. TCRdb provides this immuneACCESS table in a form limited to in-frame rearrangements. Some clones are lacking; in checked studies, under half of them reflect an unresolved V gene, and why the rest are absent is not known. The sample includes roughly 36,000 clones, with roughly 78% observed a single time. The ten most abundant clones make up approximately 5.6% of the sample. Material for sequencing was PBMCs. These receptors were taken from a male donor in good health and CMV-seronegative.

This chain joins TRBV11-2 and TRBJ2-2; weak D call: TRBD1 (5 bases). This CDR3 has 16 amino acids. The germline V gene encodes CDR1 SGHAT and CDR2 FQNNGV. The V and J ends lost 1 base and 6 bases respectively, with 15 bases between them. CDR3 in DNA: TGTGCCAGCAGCTTAGTGGTGGACACCCATTCCGGGGAGCTGTTTTTT. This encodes CASSLVVDTHSGELFF.

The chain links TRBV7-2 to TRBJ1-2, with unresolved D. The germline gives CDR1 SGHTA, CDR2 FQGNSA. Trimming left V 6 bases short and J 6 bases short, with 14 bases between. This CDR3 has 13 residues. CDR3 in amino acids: CASSQGGVNGYTF. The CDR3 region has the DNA TGTGCCAGCAGTCAAGGCGGGGTTAATGGCTACACCTTC. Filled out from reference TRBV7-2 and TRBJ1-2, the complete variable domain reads GAGVSQSPSNKVTEKGKDVELRCDPISGHTALYWYRQSLGQGLEFLIYFQGNSAPDKSGLPSDRFSAERTGGSVSTLTIQRTQQEDSAVYLCASSQGGVNGYTFGSGTRLTVV.

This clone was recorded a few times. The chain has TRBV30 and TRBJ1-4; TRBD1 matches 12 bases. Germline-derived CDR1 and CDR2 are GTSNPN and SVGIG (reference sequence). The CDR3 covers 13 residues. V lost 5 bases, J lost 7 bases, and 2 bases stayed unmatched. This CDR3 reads CAWGTGGSEKLFF. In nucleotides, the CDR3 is TGTGCCTGGGGGACAGGGGGCAGTGAAAAACTGTTTTTT.

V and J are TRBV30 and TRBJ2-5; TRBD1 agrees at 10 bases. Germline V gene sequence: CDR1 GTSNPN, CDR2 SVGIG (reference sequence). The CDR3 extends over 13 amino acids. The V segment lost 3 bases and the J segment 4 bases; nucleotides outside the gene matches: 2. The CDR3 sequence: CAWRTGGGETQYF. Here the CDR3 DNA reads TGTGCCTGGAGGACAGGGGGCGGAGAGACCCAGTACTTC.

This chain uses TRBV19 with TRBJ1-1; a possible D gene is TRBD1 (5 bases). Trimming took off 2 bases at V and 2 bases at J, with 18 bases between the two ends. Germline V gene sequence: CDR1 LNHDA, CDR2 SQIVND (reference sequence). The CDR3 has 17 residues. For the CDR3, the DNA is TGTGCCAGTAGTATAATTCCCGGCACACAGGCCAACACTGAAGCTTTCTTT. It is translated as CASSIIPGTQANTEAFF.

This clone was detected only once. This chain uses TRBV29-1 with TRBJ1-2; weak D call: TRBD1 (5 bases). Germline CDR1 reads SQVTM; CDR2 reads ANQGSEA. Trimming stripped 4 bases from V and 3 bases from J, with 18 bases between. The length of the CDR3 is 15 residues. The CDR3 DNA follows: TGCAGCGTTGTTGGAACGGCAGGGCCTTACTATGGCTACACCTTC. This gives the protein CSVVGTAGPYYGYTF.

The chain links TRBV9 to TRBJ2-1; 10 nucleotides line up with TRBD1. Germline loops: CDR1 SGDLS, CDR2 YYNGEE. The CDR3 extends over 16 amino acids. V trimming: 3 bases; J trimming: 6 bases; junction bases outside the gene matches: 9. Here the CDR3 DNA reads TGTGCCAGCAGCGCCGGGACAGGGGTTGGGGCCAATGAGCAGTTCTTC. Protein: CASSAGTGVGANEQFF.

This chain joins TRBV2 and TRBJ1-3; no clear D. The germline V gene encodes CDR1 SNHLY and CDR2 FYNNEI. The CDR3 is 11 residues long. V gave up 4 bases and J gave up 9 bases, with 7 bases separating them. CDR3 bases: TGTGCCAGCAGTGTCGAGAGCACCATATATTTT. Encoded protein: CASSVESTIYF.

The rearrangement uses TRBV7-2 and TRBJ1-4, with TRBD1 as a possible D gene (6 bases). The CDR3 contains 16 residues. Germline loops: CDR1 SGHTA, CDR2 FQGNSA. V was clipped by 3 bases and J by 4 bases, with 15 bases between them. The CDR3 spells CASSFSRGVNNEKLFF. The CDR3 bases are TGTGCCAGCAGCTTTTCCAGGGGCGTTAATAATGAAAAACTGTTTTTT.

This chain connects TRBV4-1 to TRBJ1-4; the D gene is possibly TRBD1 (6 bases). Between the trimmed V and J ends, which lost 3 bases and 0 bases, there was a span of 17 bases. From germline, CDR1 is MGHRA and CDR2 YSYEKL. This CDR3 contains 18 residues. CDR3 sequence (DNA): TGCGCCAGCAGCCATCACAAAGGACAGATTGCAACTAATGAAAAACTGTTTTTT. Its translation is CASSHHKGQIATNEKLFF.

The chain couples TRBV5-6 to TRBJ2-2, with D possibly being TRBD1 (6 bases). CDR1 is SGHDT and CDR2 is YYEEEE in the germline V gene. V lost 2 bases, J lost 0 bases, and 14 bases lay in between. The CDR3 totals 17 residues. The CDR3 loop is CASSFLGDTSNTGELFF. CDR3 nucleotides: TGTGCCAGCAGCTTTCTGGGGGACACCTCGAACACCGGGGAGCTGTTTTTT.

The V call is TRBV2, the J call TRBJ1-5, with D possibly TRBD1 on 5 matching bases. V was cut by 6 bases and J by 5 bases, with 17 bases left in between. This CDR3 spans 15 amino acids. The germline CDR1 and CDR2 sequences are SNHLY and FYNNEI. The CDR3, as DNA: TGTGCCAGCAGCCGAGAAGGAGGGGAATATCAGCCCCAGCATTTT. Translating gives CASSREGGEYQPQHF.

CDR3 sequence (DNA): TGTGCCAGCAGCGTAGTTTCGACAGGGAATTCACCCCTCCACTTT. The encoded protein is CASSVVSTGNSPLHF. The chain links TRBV9 to TRBJ1-6, with 7 positions matching TRBD1. The trim removed 0 bases at V and 7 bases at J, leaving 4 bases unmatched. The CDR3 sequence is 15 residues long. Germline V gives CDR1 SGDLS, CDR2 YYNGEE.

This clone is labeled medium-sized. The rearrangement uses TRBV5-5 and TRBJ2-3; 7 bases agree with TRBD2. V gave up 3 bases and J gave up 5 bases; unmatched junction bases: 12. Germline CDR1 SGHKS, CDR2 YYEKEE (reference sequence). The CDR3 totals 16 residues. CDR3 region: CASSSPLYREEDTQYF. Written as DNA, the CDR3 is TGTGCCAGCAGCTCACCTCTCTACCGGGAGGAAGATACGCAGTATTTT.

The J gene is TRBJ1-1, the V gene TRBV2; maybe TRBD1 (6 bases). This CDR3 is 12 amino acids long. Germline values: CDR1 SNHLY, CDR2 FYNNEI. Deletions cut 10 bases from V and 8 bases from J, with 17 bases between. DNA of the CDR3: TGTGCCACGGTTCGGACAGACTCAGAAGCTTTCTTT. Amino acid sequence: CATVRTDSEAFF.

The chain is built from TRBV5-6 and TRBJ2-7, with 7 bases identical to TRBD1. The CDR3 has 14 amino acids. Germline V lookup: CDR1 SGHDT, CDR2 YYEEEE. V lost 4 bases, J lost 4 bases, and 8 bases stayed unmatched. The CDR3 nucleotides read TGTGCCAGCAGCGCGCCGGGACAGCATTACGAGCAGTACTTC. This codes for CASSAPGQHYEQYF. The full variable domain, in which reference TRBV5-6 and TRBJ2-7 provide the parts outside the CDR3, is DAGVTQSPTHLIKTRGQQVTLRCSPKSGHDTVSWYQQALGQGPQFIFQYYEEEERQRGNFPDRFSGHQFPNYSSELNVNALLLGDSALYLCASSAPGQHYEQYFGPGTRLTVT.

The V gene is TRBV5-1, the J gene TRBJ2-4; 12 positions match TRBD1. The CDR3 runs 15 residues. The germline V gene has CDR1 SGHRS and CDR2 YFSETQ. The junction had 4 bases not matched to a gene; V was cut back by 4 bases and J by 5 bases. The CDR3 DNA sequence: TGCGCCAGCAGCGTGGGGACAGGGGGCCAAAACATTCAGTACTTC. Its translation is CASSVGTGGQNIQYF.

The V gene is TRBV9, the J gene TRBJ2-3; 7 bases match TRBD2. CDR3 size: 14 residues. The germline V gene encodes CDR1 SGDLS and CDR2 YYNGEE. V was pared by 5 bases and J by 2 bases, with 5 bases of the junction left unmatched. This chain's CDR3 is CASSSAGFTDTQYF. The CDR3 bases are TGTGCCAGCAGTTCAGCGGGATTCACAGATACGCAGTATTTT.